This T cell receptor beta chain was sequenced during a study of blood T cell repertoires in COVID-19. In the study overall: T cells, B-cell-depleted T cells, or PBMCs provided the cDNA or gDNA that served as material.

Those who participated ranged in age from about 18 to 89 years and resided in 20 to 25 US areas. Clinical history as reported by participants underpinned cohort assignment. Authors' methods: Nucleated cell number was recorded as an estimate derived from reference gene primer amplification. Data came from immunoSEQ multiplex PCR; TCRdb stores just in-frame clones and leaves some out. V, J and clone size are those of that table, while D and trimming were read from the DNA. The sample lists 250,000 to 300,000 clones, roughly 93% occurring once. Sequencing used PBMCs or T cells enriched from blood (not recorded which). This clonotype was sampled from a woman aged 35 to 49 with acute COVID-19.

CDR3 residues: CASSLGLAGGPSSYNEQFF. The CDR3 bases are TGCGCCAGCAGCCTGGGACTAGCGGGGGGCCCTAGCTCCTACAATGAGCAGTTCTTC. The chain combines TRBV5-1 with TRBJ2-1; 15 bases are shared with TRBD2. There are 19 residues in the CDR3. Germline CDR1 and CDR2: SGHRS and YFSETQ. J lost 0 bases, V lost 4 bases, and 8 bases had no gene match. Full variable domain (remainder filled in from reference TRBV5-1 and TRBJ2-1): KAGVTQTPRYLIKTRGQQVTLSCSPISGHRSVSWYQQTPGQGLQFLFEYFSETQRNKGNFPGRFSGRQFSNSRSEMNVSTLELGDSALYLCASSLGLAGGPSSYNEQFFGPGTRLTVL.